This is a list of T cell receptor beta chains from one sample in a study of shared clonotypes between healthy human individuals. TCRdb's copy holds only in-frame clones and misses some; the assay was immunoSEQ multiplex PCR. The data contain some 2.3 million clones, 93% of them singletons. Material: naive CD4+ T cells from PBMCs. The origin of the receptors is a man between 18 and 35 years old in good health. Some clones in this sample may be carry-over from other donors' samples. CDR3s include the opening cysteine and the closing phenylalanine or tryptophan. D genes are given only for firm matches. Rows give clone size only sometimes, using once, few, many, or a class for an expanded clone.

cdr3_length,j_call,v_call,clone_size,d_call,cdr3_aa,cdr3_nt
13,TRBJ1-2,TRBV28,-,-,CASSLARGYGYTF,TGTGCCAGCAGTTTAGCCAGGGGCTATGGCTACACCTTC
15,TRBJ2-7,TRBV6-5,-,-,CASSSPSTGYYEQYF,TGTGCCAGCAGTTCCCCTTCGACAGGTTACTACGAGCAGTACTTC
14,TRBJ1-1,TRBV5-1,-,-,CASSLAGVGTEAFF,TGCGCCAGCAGCTTGGCGGGGGTTGGAACTGAAGCTTTCTTT
15,TRBJ2-5,TRBV7-9,-,TRBD2,CASSLGAGNQETQYF,TGTGCCAGCAGCTTAGGAGCGGGAAACCAAGAGACCCAGTACTTC
14,TRBJ2-5,TRBV5-1,-,-,CASSFSQPQETQYF,TGCGCCAGCAGCTTCAGTCAGCCCCAAGAGACCCAGTACTTC
15,TRBJ1-5,TRBV28,-,-,CASSFSRVRDQPQHF,TGTGCCAGCAGTTTCTCTAGGGTAAGGGATCAGCCCCAGCATTTT
16,TRBJ2-5,TRBV11-2,-,TRBD2,CASSPGTSGSGETQYF,TGTGCCAGCAGCCCGGGGACTAGCGGGAGCGGAGAGACCCAGTACTTC
15,TRBJ1-5,TRBV10-3,-,TRBD1,CAISVGTGLDQPQHF,TGTGCCATCAGTGTTGGGACAGGGCTGGATCAGCCCCAGCATTTT
16,TRBJ1-6,TRBV4-2,-,-,CASSQGGISYNSPLHF,TGTGCCAGCAGCCAAGGGGGGATCTCCTATAATTCACCCCTCCACTTT
16,TRBJ2-3,TRBV7-2,-,TRBD1,CASSSDTGGSTDTQYF,TGTGCCAGCAGCTCCGACACAGGGGGTAGCACAGATACGCAGTATTTT
14,TRBJ1-5,TRBV18,-,-,CASSPLKVGQPQHF,TGTGCCAGCTCACCACTTAAGGTGGGTCAGCCCCAGCATTTT
15,TRBJ1-4,TRBV2,-,TRBD1,CASNGQAPTNEKLFF,TGTGCCAGCAACGGACAGGCCCCAACTAATGAAAAACTGTTTTTT
16,TRBJ2-5,TRBV5-1,-,TRBD2,CASSRSPGGYQETQYF,TGCGCCAGCAGCAGATCCCCGGGGGGGTACCAAGAGACCCAGTACTTC
14,TRBJ2-1,TRBV28,-,TRBD2,CASSLEFGGTKQFF,TGTGCCAGCAGTTTAGAATTTGGCGGGACTAAGCAGTTCTTC
14,TRBJ1-4,TRBV30,-,-,CAWGRGGTNEKLFF,TGTGCCTGGGGAAGGGGGGGAACTAATGAAAAACTGTTTTTT
12,TRBJ2-6,TRBV29-1,-,-,CSVDTGANVLTF,TGCAGCGTTGATACCGGGGCCAACGTCCTGACTTTC
13,TRBJ1-3,TRBV19,-,-,CASSRVSGNTIYF,TGTGCCAGTAGTCGGGTCTCTGGAAACACCATATATTTT
16,TRBJ1-3,TRBV5-1,-,-,CASSLPSLGSGNTIYF,TGCGCCAGCAGCTTACCCAGTCTCGGCTCTGGAAACACCATATATTTT
11,TRBJ1-1,TRBV7-9,once,-,CASSPLGEAFF,TGTGCCAGCAGCCCCCTTGGCGAAGCTTTCTTT
15,TRBJ2-2,TRBV10-3,once,-,CAISSYGTNTGELFF,TGTGCCATCAGTTCCTACGGAACAAACACCGGGGAGCTGTTTTTT
18,TRBJ2-7,TRBV7-9,-,-,CASSLMEGLGRGRNEQYF,TGTGCCAGCAGCCTAATGGAGGGTTTGGGCAGGGGTAGGAACGAGCAGTACTTC
17,TRBJ1-1,TRBV14,once,TRBD1,CASSQDSGTGWWTEAFF,TGTGCCAGCAGCCAAGATTCAGGGACAGGTTGGTGGACTGAAGCTTTCTTT
14,TRBJ2-2,TRBV5-4,-,-,CASSLDRATGELFF,TGTGCCAGCAGCTTGGATAGGGCTACCGGGGAGCTGTTTTTT
14,TRBJ2-2,TRBV27,-,TRBD1,CASSPDRASGELFF,TGTGCCAGCAGTCCCGACAGGGCGTCCGGGGAGCTGTTTTTT
15,TRBJ2-1,TRBV5-6,-,TRBD2,CASRPGLGFYNEQFF,TGTGCCAGCAGGCCGGGACTAGGATTTTACAATGAGCAGTTCTTC
16,TRBJ2-7,TRBV7-9,-,-,CASSLGPKRVPYEQYF,TGTGCCAGCAGCTTAGGCCCGAAAAGGGTCCCCTACGAGCAGTACTTC
13,TRBJ2-3,TRBV6-1,once,-,CATLSGLTDTQYF,TGTGCCACCCTTAGCGGACTCACAGATACGCAGTATTTT
13,TRBJ1-1,TRBV19,few,-,CASTLRKGTEAFF,TGTGCCAGTACCCTAAGGAAGGGAACTGAAGCTTTCTTT
13,TRBJ2-7,TRBV5-5,-,-,CASSSGLTYEQYF,TGTGCCAGCAGTTCGGGACTTACCTACGAGCAGTACTTC
15,TRBJ2-2,TRBV11-2,-,-,CASSLARSSTGELFF,TGTGCCAGCAGCTTAGCTAGGTCCTCCACCGGGGAGCTGTTTTTT
14,TRBJ1-5,TRBV18,-,-,CASSGGFSNQPQHF,TGTGCCAGCTCAGGGGGTTTTAGCAATCAGCCCCAGCATTTT
15,TRBJ1-2,TRBV29-1,once,TRBD1,CSVVGVGQGNYGYTF,TGCAGCGTTGTGGGTGTGGGACAGGGGAACTATGGCTACACCTTC